This record looks at one T cell receptor beta chain sequence and its context. No cognate antigen has been identified for it. No qualities accompany the bases; no much larger clone lies one base away. The sample comes from a study of brain T cells in children with intractable seizures (dated by TCRdb to about 2021). Regarding the research as a whole: Resected brain tissue from 53 pediatric epilepsy surgery cases was first screened for immune gene transcripts using a NanoString immunology panel. About 70% of the 12 selected surgery cases also had pre-surgery blood sequenced, which left four cases with brain tissue only.

Taken with the paper, the label for time point translates to: blood from clinic visit 5 months post-surgery; TSC patient then seizure free. The surgery cases that showed the highest brain T cell transcript signatures were chosen for TCR beta chain sequencing of brain tissue, and of blood when it was available. Before surgery, patients had received at least one anti-epileptic drug. The TCR-sequenced patients were children whose drug-resistant epilepsy was caused by tuberous sclerosis complex, focal cortical dysplasia, Rasmussen encephalitis or hemimegalencephaly. Bulk genomic DNA was isolated from unsorted brain tissue and whole blood using the Monarch genomic DNA purification kit. Trimming removed 4 bases from V and 2 bases from J; the gene matches leave 2 bases unexplained. The germline V gene encodes CDR1 SGHVS and CDR2 FNYEAQ. Taken from cysteine to phenylalanine, the CDR3 has 14 residues. Only the CDR3 region is kept as DNA, spanning 42 bases read in frame from base 1.

TCR beta chain sequences were generated from genomic DNA using the immunoSEQ assay. As for the original processing: Any CDR3 sequence that did not begin with the conserved framework cysteine at position 104 was removed by hand. To get clonality, the normalized Shannon's Diversity Index was subtracted from one, giving values from 0 (maximal diversity) to 1 (oligoclonal). Chi-squared comparison-of-proportions tests were used to check whether the frequency of the same CDR3 differed between samples, for example brain versus blood. Public clonotypes were found by searching immuneACCESS, and the VDJdb browser was used to assess similarity to known antiviral clonotypes. TCRdb obtained this table from immuneACCESS and retained in-frame rearrangements with V and J assigned. These tables miss some clones; where compared with another copy, unresolved V genes account for less than half of the shortfall, and the remainder is unexplained. V, J and clone size reflect that table, while D and trimming were determined from the DNA. This sample gives around 340,000 clones in total; 85% to 95% of them show up just once. Jointly, the top ten make up under 7% of the sample.

The research as a whole found: Because pre- and post-surgery blood were sequenced to different depths, clones absent from the pre-surgery sample may reflect undersampling. Viral specificity was inferred only from CDR3 sequence similarity, and patients' HCMV serostatus was unknown.

The source was peripheral blood, collected around 5 months after surgery. The sequence came from a boy less than two years old with tuberous sclerosis and intractable seizures. The chain employs TRBV7-6 and TRBJ1-5; TRBD1 matches 7 bases in the middle. This receptor has the CDR3 CASSSGTGNQPQHF. The DNA sequence follows: TGTGCCAGCAGCTCCGGGACAGGCAATCAGCCCCAGCATTTT.